The rows below give T cell receptor beta chains drawn from one sample of a study of OX40 agonist ivuxolimab in advanced cancers. Data came from immunoSEQ multiplex PCR; TCRdb stores just in-frame clones and leaves some out. The repertoire holds around 100,000 clones, with roughly 90% as singletons. The sequenced sample was CD4+ or CD8+ T cells sorted from blood, obtained in a trial of the OX40 agonist ivuxolimab. The receptors here all came from an adult with an advanced solid tumor such as melanoma, head and neck, liver or kidney cancer. The CDR3 runs from the conserved cysteine through the conserved F or W. D genes are given only for firm matches. Clone size, where shown, is once, few, many, or a class for clones that have expanded.

cdr3_length: 15; clone_size: NA; j_call: TRBJ2-2; v_call: TRBV5-1; d_call: NA; cdr3_aa: CASSSRGMNTGELFF
cdr3_length: 12; clone_size: NA; j_call: TRBJ1-2; v_call: TRBV30; d_call: NA; cdr3_aa: CAWSVYSSGYTF
cdr3_length: 16; clone_size: NA; j_call: TRBJ2-3; v_call: TRBV9; d_call: TRBD1; cdr3_aa: CASSVAAGGNTDTQYF
cdr3_length: 15; clone_size: NA; j_call: TRBJ2-1; v_call: TRBV30; d_call: NA; cdr3_aa: CAWGGPRATYNEQFF
cdr3_length: 15; clone_size: NA; j_call: TRBJ2-1; v_call: TRBV28; d_call: TRBD2; cdr3_aa: CASSLSGGPFHEQFF
cdr3_length: 16; clone_size: NA; j_call: TRBJ1-5; v_call: TRBV6-1; d_call: NA; cdr3_aa: CASSENRLGRSQPQHF
cdr3_length: 18; clone_size: NA; j_call: TRBJ2-6; v_call: TRBV11-2; d_call: TRBD2; cdr3_aa: CASSLLLAGGPGANVLTF
cdr3_length: 15; clone_size: few; j_call: TRBJ1-2; v_call: TRBV9; d_call: TRBD1; cdr3_aa: CASSATGDSHYGYTF
cdr3_length: 13; clone_size: NA; j_call: TRBJ2-1; v_call: TRBV30; d_call: NA; cdr3_aa: CAWSVPLRNEQFF
cdr3_length: 13; clone_size: NA; j_call: TRBJ1-2; v_call: TRBV12-5; d_call: NA; cdr3_aa: CASGPEGNYGYTF
cdr3_length: 14; clone_size: NA; j_call: TRBJ1-1; v_call: TRBV30; d_call: NA; cdr3_aa: CAWSVPGGVSEAFF
cdr3_length: 13; clone_size: NA; j_call: TRBJ2-1; v_call: TRBV19; d_call: NA; cdr3_aa: CASSIWGNNEQFF
cdr3_length: 19; clone_size: NA; j_call: TRBJ2-2; v_call: TRBV7-9; d_call: NA; cdr3_aa: CASSLHRQYRRRNTGELFF
cdr3_length: 15; clone_size: NA; j_call: TRBJ2-2; v_call: TRBV9; d_call: NA; cdr3_aa: CASSVVTGVPGELFF
cdr3_length: 15; clone_size: NA; j_call: TRBJ2-2; v_call: TRBV10-3; d_call: NA; cdr3_aa: CAATDGRTNTGELFF
cdr3_length: 15; clone_size: once; j_call: TRBJ2-2; v_call: TRBV6-5; d_call: TRBD1; cdr3_aa: CASNRAGGNIGELFF
cdr3_length: 14; clone_size: NA; j_call: TRBJ1-2; v_call: TRBV5-4; d_call: TRBD1; cdr3_aa: CASSLTGTNYGYTF